This T cell receptor (beta chain) was obtained from a study of patients with pleural tuberculosis. Germline V gives CDR1 MNHEY, CDR2 SMNVEV (reference sequence). V shed 9 bases, J shed 2 bases, and the junction held 9 bases outside the gene matches. CDR3 length: 14 residues. MiXCR, applied by TCRdb to the reads, yields one record per CDR3 protein. Of 40,000 to 55,000 distinct CDR3 sequences listed, around 7% were seen once; the top ten hold 15% to 20%. Ten or more counts support this clonotype. This sequence joins TRBV27 and TRBJ1-1, with 7 positions matching TRBD1. The sequence was obtained from a human donor with pleural tuberculosis. In DNA, the CDR3 is TGTGCCAGTAGAACAGGGGACGGAAACACTGAAGCTTTCTTT. This sequence encodes CASRTGDGNTEAFF.